This TCR beta chain appears in the sequencing data of a study of human T cells and chemical hapten exposure. TCRdb re-called the RACE reads through MiXCR, storing one row per CDR3 protein. In the table there are around 380,000 distinct CDR3 sequences, about 5% of which are singletons. The CDR3 has 14 residues. From germline, CDR1 is SGHTA and CDR2 FQGNSA. Trimming took off 0 bases at V and 4 bases at J, with 9 bases between the two ends. Indicated time point: pre-sensitization, week 0. Treatment here: therapeutic diphenylcyclopropenone sensitization with weekly scalp DPC. In its sample, this clonotype was seen a few times.

V gene TRBV7-2 combines with J gene TRBJ1-2; possibly TRBD1 for D (6 bases). This receptor was identified in a woman aged 18-30 years with alopecia areata. Some clones in this sample may be carry-over from other donors' samples. Material: whole blood, obtained in connection with sensitization to the hapten diphenylcyclopropenone (DPC). CDR3 in amino acids: CASSLAAGAYGYTF. DNA of the CDR3: TGTGCCAGCAGCTTAGCTGCAGGGGCCTATGGCTACACCTTC.